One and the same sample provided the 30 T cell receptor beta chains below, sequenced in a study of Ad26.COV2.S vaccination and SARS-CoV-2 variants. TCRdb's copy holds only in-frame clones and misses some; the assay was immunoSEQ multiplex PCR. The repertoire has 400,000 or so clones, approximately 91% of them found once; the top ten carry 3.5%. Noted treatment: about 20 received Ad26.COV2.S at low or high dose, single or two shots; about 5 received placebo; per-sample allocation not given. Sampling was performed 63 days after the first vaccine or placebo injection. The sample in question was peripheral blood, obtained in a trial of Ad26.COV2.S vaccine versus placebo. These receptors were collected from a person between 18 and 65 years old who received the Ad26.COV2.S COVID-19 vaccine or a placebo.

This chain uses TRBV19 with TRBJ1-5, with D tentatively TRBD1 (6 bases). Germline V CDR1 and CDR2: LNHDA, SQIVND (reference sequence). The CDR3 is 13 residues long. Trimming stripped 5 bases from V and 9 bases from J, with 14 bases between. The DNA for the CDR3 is TGTGCCAGTAGTCGACAGGCGTCTTCGCCCCAGCATTTT. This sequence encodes CASSRQASSPQHF. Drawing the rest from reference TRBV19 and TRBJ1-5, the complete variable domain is DGGITQSPKYLFRKEGQNVTLSCEQNLNHDAMYWYRQDPGQGLRLIYYSQIVNDFQKGDIAEGYSVSREKKESFPLTVTSAQKNPTAFYLCASSRQASSPQHFGDGTRLSIL.

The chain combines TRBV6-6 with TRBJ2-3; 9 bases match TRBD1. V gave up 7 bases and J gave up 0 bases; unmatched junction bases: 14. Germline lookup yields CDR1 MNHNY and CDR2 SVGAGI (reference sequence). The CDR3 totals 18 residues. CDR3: CASIRSYRGLRSTDTQYF. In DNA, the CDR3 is TGTGCCAGCATCCGATCCTACAGGGGGCTGAGGAGCACAGATACGCAGTATTTT.

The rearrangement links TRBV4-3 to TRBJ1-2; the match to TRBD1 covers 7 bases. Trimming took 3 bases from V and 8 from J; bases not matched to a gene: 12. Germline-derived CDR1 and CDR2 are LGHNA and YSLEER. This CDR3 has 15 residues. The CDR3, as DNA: TGCGCCAGCAGCCAGTGGCGGGACAGCCACCGAGGCTACACCTTC. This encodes CASSQWRDSHRGYTF.

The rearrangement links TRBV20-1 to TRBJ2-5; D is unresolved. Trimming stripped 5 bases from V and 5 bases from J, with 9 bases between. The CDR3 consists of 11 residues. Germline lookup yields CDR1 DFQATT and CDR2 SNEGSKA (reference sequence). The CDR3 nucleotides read TGCAGTGCTCCGGGCCCCGAGACCCAGTACTTC. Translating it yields CSAPGPETQYF.

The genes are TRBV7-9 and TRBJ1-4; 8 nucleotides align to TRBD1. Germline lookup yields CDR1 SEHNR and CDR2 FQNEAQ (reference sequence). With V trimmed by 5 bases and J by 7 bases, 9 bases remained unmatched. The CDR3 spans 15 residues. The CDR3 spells CASSQKQGGGEKLFF. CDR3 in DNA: TGTGCCAGCAGCCAAAAACAGGGGGGAGGTGAAAAACTGTTTTTT.

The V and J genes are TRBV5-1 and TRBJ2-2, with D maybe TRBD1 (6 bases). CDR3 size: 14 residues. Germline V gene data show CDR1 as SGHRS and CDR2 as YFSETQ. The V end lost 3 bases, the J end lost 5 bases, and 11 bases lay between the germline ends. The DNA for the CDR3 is TGCGCCAGCAGCTCAGGGGATAGTACCGGGGAGCTGTTTTTT. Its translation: CASSSGDSTGELFF.

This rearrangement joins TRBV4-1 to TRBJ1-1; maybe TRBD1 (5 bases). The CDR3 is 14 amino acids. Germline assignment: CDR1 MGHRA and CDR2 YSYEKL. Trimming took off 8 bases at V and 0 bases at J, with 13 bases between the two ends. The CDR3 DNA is TGCGCCAGCGGGGGTACTAACATGAACACTGAAGCTTTCTTT. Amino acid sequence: CASGGTNMNTEAFF.

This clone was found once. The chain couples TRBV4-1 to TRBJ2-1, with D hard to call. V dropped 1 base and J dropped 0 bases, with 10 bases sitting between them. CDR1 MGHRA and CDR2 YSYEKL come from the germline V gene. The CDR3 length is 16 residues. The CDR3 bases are TGCGCCAGCAGCCAAGTTCCAGGCAGCTCCTACAATGAGCAGTTCTTC. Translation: CASSQVPGSSYNEQFF.

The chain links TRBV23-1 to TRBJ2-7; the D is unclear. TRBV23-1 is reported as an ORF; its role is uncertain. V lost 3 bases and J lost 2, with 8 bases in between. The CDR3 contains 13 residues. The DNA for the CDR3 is TGCGCCAGCAGTCATCCAGGTCCCTACGAGCAGTACTTC. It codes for CASSHPGPYEQYF.

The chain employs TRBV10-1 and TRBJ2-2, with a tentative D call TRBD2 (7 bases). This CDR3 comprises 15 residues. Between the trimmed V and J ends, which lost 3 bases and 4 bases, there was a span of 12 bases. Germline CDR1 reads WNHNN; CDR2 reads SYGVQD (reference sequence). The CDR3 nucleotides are TGCGCCAGCAGTGACGCGGGGGCGGGCACCGGGGAGCTGTTTTTT. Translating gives CASSDAGAGTGELFF.

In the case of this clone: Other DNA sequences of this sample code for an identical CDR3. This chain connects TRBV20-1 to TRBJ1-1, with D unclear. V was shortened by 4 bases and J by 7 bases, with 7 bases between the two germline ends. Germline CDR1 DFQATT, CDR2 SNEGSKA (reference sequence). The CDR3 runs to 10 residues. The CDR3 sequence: CSATPDEAFF. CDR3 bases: TGCAGTGCTACTCCAGATGAAGCTTTCTTT.

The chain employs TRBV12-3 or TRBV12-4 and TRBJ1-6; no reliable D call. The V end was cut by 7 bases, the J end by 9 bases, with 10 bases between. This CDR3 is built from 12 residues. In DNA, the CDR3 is TGTGCCAGCAAACCCGAAGGTTCACCCCTCCACTTT. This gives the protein CASKPEGSPLHF.

As DNA, the CDR3 is TGTGCCAGCAGCTTAATAGGTTCGGTCACCGAGCAGTACTTC. It is translated as CASSLIGSVTEQYF. The chain recombines TRBV11-2 with TRBJ2-7, with D unclear. This CDR3 spans 14 amino acids. CDR1 and CDR2 from the germline V gene are SGHAT and FQNNGV. V dropped 2 bases and J dropped 6 bases, with 14 bases sitting between them.

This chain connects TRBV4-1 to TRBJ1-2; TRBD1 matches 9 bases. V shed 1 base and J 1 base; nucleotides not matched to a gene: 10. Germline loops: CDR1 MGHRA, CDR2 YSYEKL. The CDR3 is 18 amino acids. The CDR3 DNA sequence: TGCGCCAGCAGCCAAGGCCTGGGACAGGGAACCCTTAACTATGGCTACACCTTC. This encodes CASSQGLGQGTLNYGYTF.

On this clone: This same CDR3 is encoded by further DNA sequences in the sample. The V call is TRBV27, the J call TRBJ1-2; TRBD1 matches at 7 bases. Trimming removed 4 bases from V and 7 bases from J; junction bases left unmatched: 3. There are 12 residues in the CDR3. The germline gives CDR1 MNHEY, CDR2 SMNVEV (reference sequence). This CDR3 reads CASSSNRGGYTF. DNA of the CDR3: TGTGCCAGCAGTTCTAACAGGGGTGGCTACACCTTC.

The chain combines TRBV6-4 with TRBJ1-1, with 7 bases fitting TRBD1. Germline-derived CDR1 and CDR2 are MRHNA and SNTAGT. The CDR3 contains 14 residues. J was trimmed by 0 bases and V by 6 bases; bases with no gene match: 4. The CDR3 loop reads CASSPQGMNTEAFF. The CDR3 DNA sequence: TGTGCCAGCAGCCCACAGGGGATGAACACTGAAGCTTTCTTT.

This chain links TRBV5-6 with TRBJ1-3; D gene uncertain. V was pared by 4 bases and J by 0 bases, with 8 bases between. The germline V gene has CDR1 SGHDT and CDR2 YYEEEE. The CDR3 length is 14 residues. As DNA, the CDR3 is TGTGCCAGCAGCGTACAGAGCTCTGGAAACACCATATATTTT. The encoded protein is CASSVQSSGNTIYF.

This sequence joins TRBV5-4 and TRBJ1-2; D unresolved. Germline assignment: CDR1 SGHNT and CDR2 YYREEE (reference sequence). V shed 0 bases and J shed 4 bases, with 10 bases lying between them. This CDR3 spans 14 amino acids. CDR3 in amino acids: CASSLEGGSYGYTF. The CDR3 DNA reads TGTGCCAGCAGCTTGGAAGGCGGGAGCTATGGCTACACCTTC.

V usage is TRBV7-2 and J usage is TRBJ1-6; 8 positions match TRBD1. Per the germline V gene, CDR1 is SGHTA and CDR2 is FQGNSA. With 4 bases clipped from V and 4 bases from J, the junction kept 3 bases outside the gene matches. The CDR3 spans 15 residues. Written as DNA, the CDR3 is TGTGCCAGCAGCTACGGGACAGGTTATAATTCACCCCTCCACTTT. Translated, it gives CASSYGTGYNSPLHF.

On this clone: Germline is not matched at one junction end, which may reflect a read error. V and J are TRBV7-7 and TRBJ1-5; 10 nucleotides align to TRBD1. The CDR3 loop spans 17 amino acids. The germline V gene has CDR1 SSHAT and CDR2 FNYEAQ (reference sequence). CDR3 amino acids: CASSLDRDRGFGQPQHF. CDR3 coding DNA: TGTGCTAGCAGCTTAGATCGGGACAGGGGTTTCGGTCAGCCCCAGCATTTT.

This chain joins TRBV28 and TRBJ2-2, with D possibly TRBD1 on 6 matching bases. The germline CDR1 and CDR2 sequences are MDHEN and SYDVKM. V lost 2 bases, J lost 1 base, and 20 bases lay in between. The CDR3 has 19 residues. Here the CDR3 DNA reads TGTGCCAGCAGTTTACCTCGATTCACTCCGGGACAGAACACCGGGGAGCTGTTTTTT. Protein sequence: CASSLPRFTPGQNTGELFF. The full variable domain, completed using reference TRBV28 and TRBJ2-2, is DVKVTQSSRYLVKRTGEKVFLECVQDMDHENMFWYRQDPGLGLRLIYFSYDVKMKEKGDIPEGYSVSREKKERFSLILESASTNQTSMYLCASSLPRFTPGQNTGELFFGEGSRLTVL.

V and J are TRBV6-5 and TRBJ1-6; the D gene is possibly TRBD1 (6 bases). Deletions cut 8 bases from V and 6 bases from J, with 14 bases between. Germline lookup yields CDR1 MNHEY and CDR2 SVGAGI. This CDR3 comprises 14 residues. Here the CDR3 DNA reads TGTGCCAGCCTCGCAGGGGTGAGTAATTCACCCCTCCACTTT. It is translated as CASLAGVSNSPLHF.

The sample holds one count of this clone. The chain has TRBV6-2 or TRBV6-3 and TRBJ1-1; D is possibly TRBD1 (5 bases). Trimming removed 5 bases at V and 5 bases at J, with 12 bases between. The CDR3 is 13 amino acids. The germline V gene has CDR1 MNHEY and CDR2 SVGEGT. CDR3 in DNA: TGTGCCAGCAGTCAGGCCGCAGGGACTGAAGCTTTCTTT. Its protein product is CASSQAAGTEAFF.

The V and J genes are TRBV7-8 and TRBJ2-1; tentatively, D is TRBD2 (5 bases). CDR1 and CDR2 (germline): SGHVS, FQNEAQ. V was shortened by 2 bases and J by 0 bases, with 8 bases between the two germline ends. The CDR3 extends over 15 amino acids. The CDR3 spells CASSLRGSSYNEQFF. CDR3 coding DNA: TGTGCCAGCAGCTTAAGAGGGAGCTCCTACAATGAGCAGTTCTTC.

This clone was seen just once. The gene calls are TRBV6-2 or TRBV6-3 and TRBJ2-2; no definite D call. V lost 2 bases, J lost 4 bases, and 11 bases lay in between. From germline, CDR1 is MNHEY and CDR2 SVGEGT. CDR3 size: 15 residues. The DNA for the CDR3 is TGTGCCAGCAGTTACGTGGAAAAGGGCACCGGGGAGCTGTTTTTT. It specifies CASSYVEKGTGELFF.

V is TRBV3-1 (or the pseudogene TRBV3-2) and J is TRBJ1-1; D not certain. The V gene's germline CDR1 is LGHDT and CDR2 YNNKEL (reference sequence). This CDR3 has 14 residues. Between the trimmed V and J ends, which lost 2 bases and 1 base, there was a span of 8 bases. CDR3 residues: CASSQIPENTEAFF. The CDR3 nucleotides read TGTGCCAGCAGCCAAATTCCGGAGAACACTGAAGCTTTCTTT.

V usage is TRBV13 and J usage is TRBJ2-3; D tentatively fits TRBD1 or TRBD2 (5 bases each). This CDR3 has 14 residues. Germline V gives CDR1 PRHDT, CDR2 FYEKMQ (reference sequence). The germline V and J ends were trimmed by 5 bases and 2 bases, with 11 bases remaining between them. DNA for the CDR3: TGTGCCAGCAGCCCGGGGACGGACACAGATACGCAGTATTTT. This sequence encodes CASSPGTDTDTQYF.

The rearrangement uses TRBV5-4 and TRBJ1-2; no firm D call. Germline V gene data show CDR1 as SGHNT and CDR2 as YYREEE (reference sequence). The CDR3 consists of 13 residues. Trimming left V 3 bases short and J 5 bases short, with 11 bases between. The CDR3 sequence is CASSSKTDYGYTF. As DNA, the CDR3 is TGTGCCAGCAGCTCCAAGACGGATTATGGCTACACCTTC. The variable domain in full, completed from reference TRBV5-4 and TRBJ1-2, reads ETGVTQSPTHLIKTRGQQVTLRCSSQSGHNTVSWYQQALGQGPQFIFQYYREEENGRGNFPPRFSGLQFPNYSSELNVNALELDDSALYLCASSSKTDYGYTFGSGTRLTVV.

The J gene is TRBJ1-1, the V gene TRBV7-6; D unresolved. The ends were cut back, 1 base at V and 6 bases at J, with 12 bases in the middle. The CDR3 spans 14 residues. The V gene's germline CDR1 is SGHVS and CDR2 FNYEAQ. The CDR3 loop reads CASSLGTSRAEAFF. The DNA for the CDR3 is TGTGCCAGCAGCTTAGGTACGTCGAGGGCTGAAGCTTTCTTT. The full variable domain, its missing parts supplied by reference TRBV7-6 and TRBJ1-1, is GAGVSQSPRYKVTKRGQDVALRCDPISGHVSLYWYRQALGQGPEFLTYFNYEAQQDKSGLPNDRFSAERPEGSISTLTIQRTEQRDSAMYRCASSLGTSRAEAFFGQGTRLTVV.

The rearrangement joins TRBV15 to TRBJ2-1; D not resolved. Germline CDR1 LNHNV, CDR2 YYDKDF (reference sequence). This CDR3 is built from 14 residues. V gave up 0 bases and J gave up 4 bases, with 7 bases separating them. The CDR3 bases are TGTGCCACCAGCAGAGATTCTAGGTACAATGAGCAGTTCTTC. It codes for CATSRDSRYNEQFF. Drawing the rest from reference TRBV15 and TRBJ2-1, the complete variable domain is DAMVIQNPRYQVTQFGKPVTLSCSQTLNHNVMYWYQQKSSQAPKLLFHYYDKDFNNEADTPDNFQSRRPNTSFCFLDIRSPGLGDTAMYLCATSRDSRYNEQFFGPGTRLTVL.